The rows below give T cell receptor beta chains drawn from one sample of a study of tumor-infiltrating lymphocytes in oesophageal squamous cell carcinoma. MiXCR was run by TCRdb on the PCR reads, yielding one entry per CDR3 protein. The sample lists tens of thousands of distinct CDR3 sequences, roughly 40% occurring once. The sequenced material came from esophageal tumor tissue. These receptors were collected from a male donor with esophageal squamous cell carcinoma. Both conserved end residues are part of each CDR3. D genes are given only for firm matches. The size field is filled for only some rows; it gives once, few, many or a size class.

-	-	TRBV7-2	TRBJ2-7	CASSLVAPRGYEQYF	TGTGCCAGCAGCTTAGTAGCGCCGAGGGGGTACGAGCAGTACTTC
-	-	TRBV11-1	TRBJ2-5	CASSLVVSQETQYF	TGTGCCAGCAGCTTAGTGGTCAGCCAAGAGACCCAGTACTTC
many	-	TRBV5-1	TRBJ2-3	CASSLEHSTDTQYF	TGCGCCAGCAGCTTGGAACATAGCACAGATACGCAGTATTTT
many	TRBD1	TRBV10-3	TRBJ2-7	CAISSGTATYEQYF	TGTGCCATCAGCTCCGGGACAGCTACCTACGAGCAGTACTTC
-	TRBD1	TRBV5-1	TRBJ1-1	CASSQDRGGTEAFF	TGCGCCAGCAGCCAGGACAGGGGCGGGACTGAAGCTTTCTTT
many	TRBD2	TRBV6-1	TRBJ2-3	CASSERLAGGAGGDTQYF	TGTGCCAGCAGTGAACGACTAGCGGGAGGCGCCGGGGGAGATACGCAGTATTTT
-	TRBD2	TRBV12-3/TRBV12-4	TRBJ2-1	CASSPYRGVHNEQFF	TGTGCCAGCAGCCCTTACCGGGGGGTACACAATGAGCAGTTCTTC
many	-	TRBV27	TRBJ1-4	CASSPGAEKLFF	TGTGCCAGCAGCCCAGGGGCTGAAAAACTGTTTTTT
many	-	TRBV6-1	TRBJ1-1	CASSLTGNTEAFF	TGTGCCAGCAGTCTGACAGGAAACACTGAAGCTTTCTTT
few	-	TRBV7-8	TRBJ2-7	CASSLAGSVYEQYF	TGTGCCAGCAGCTTAGCGGGGAGTGTCTACGAGCAGTACTTC
many	-	TRBV27	TRBJ1-2	CASSLRHNYGYTF	TGTGCCAGCAGTTTAAGGCATAACTATGGCTACACCTTC
-	TRBD2	TRBV13	TRBJ2-3	CASSPSSGLGLAVTDTQYF	TGTGCCAGCAGCCCCAGTTCAGGGCTCGGACTAGCGGTCACAGATACGCAGTATTTT
-	-	TRBV11-3	TRBJ2-7	CASSLDPQDGAYEQYF	TGTGCCAGCAGCTTGGATCCACAGGACGGAGCGTACGAGCAGTACTTC
many	-	TRBV6-1	TRBJ1-2	CASRGTPYGYTF	TGTGCCAGCCGAGGGACCCCTTATGGCTACACCTTC
many	-	TRBV28	TRBJ2-7	CASRPPRGRDEQYF	TGTGCCAGCAGGCCCCCCCGGGGGAGAGACGAGCAGTACTTC
few	-	TRBV7-8	TRBJ2-4	CASSLGTRNIQYF	TGTGCCAGCAGCTTAGGAACGAGGAACATTCAGTACTTC
medium-sized	TRBD2	TRBV7-2	TRBJ2-1	CASSLGGFGWEGSYNEQFF	TGTGCCAGCAGCTTAGGGGGTTTTGGGTGGGAGGGCTCCTACAATGAGCAGTTCTTC
-	-	TRBV11-1	TRBJ2-1	CASSLAWQGSSYNEQFF	TGTGCCAGCAGCTTAGCGTGGCAGGGGAGCTCCTACAATGAGCAGTTCTTC
-	-	TRBV7-6	TRBJ2-5	CASSLGGVGETQYF	TGTGCCAGCAGCTTAGGGGGAGTAGGGGAGACCCAGTACTTC